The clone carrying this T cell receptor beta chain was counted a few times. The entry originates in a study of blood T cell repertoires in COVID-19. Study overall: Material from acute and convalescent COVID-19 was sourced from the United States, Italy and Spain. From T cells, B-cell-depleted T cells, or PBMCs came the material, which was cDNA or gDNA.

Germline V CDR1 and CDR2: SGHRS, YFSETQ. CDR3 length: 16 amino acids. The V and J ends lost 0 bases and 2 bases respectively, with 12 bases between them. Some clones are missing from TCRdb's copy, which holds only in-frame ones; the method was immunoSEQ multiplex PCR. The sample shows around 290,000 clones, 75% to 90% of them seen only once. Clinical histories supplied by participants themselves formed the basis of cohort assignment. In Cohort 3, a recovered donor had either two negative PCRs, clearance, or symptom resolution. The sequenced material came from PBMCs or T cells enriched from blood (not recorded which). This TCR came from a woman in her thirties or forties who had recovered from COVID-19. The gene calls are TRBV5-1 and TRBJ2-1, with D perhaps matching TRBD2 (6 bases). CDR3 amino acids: CASSLGASVTYNEQFF. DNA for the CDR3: TGCGCCAGCAGCTTGGGGGCTAGCGTTACCTACAATGAGCAGTTCTTC.